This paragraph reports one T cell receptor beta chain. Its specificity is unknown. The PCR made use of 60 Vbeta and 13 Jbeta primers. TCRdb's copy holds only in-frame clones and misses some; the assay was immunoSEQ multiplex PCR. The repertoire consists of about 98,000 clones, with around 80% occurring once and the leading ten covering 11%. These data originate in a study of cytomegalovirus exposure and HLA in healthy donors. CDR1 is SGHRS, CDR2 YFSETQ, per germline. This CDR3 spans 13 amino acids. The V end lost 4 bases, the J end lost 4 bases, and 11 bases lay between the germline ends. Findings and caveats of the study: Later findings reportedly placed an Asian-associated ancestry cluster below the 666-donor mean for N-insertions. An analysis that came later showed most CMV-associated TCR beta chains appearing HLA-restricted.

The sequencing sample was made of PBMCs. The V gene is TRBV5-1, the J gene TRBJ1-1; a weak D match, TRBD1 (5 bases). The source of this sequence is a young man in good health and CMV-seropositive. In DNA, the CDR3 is TGCGCCAGCAGCCCGGGGGTAGGCACTGAAGCTTTCTTT. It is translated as CASSPGVGTEAFF.